In its sample, the clone carrying this T cell receptor (beta chain) was seen a few times. A J-beta primer mix and a sample-barcoded 5' primer were used in a second PCR of roughly 6 to 12 cycles. Each cDNA molecule, via a template-switch adaptor with 12 random nucleotides, was tagged. TCRdb processed the 5' RACE reads anew with MiXCR; each CDR3 protein has one entry. The data show approximately 690,000 distinct CDR3 sequences, with about 54% seen just once and 30% to 45% held by the top ten. The CDR3 spans 16 residues. V lost 0 bases to trimming and J lost 0 bases, with 10 bases between them. The V gene's germline CDR1 is SGDLS and CDR2 YYNGEE. The data were taken from a study of blood T cells in healthy people across ages. Study-level background: Template-switching capture recovered about one barcoded beta molecule per two T cells.

This chain uses TRBV9 with TRBJ2-1; TRBD1 might be the D (6 bases). This sequence originates from a man aged 55 to 70 in good health. The sample was blood. Written as DNA, the CDR3 is TGTGCCAGCAGCGTAGGGGCGACAGGCTCCTACAATGAGCAGTTCTTC. Its protein is CASSVGATGSYNEQFF. The full variable domain, with the rest looked up from reference TRBV9 and TRBJ2-1, is DSGVTQTPKHLITATGQRVTLRCSPRSGDLSVYWYQQSLDQGLQFLIQYYNGEERAKGNILERFSAQQFPDLHSELNLSSLELGDSALYFCASSVGATGSYNEQFFGPGTRLTVL.